These 23 T cell receptor beta chains originate from one sample sequenced in a study of T cell repertoires in cytomegalovirus infection. TCRdb reanalysed the reads using MiXCR and keeps one entry per CDR3 protein. This sample carries about 55,000 distinct CDR3 sequences, around 18% of them seen once, and the ten largest clones take around 60%. These TCRs' antigens remain unknown. This specimen was CD8+ T cells from cultured PBMCs, taken from culture after CMV antigen stimulation. These receptors were taken from a human donor in good health (CMV status not recorded). Some clones in this sample may be carry-over from other donors' samples.

The J gene is TRBJ2-1, the V gene TRBV7-6, with 7 nucleotides matching TRBD2. There are 14 residues in the CDR3. The V and J ends lost 4 bases and 8 bases, in that order; junction bases with no gene match: 8. CDR1 and CDR2 from the germline V gene are SGHVS and FNYEAQ. CDR3 sequence: CASSYRTGRDEQFF. The CDR3 coding sequence is TGTGCCAGCAGCTATCGGACTGGGAGGGATGAGCAGTTCTTC.

The rearrangement uses TRBV20-1 and TRBJ2-3; no clear D gene. Trimming left V 2 bases short and J 3 bases short, with 12 bases between. CDR1 and CDR2 from the germline V gene are DFQATT and SNEGSKA (reference sequence). The CDR3 spans 14 residues. The CDR3 nucleotides are TGCAGTGCTAGACTGTCGGTCGGAACAGATACGCAGTATTTT. Amino acids: CSARLSVGTDTQYF.

The chain links TRBV19 to TRBJ2-1; no reliable D call. Looked up from germline, CDR1 is LNHDA and CDR2 is SQIVND (reference sequence). This CDR3 spans 12 amino acids. V was shortened by 7 bases and J by 8 bases, with 12 bases between the two germline ends. The CDR3 sequence is CASKGLFDEQFF. The CDR3 bases are TGTGCCAGTAAGGGTCTCTTCGATGAGCAGTTCTTC.

This chain joins TRBV14 and TRBJ2-2; 7 nucleotides line up with TRBD1. V was clipped by 2 bases and J by 0 bases; unmatched bases: 6. The CDR3 extends over 17 amino acids. Germline values: CDR1 SGHDN, CDR2 FVKESK. The CDR3 loop is CASSQYWGQTNTGELFF. The CDR3 DNA is TGTGCCAGCAGCCAATACTGGGGACAGACGAACACCGGGGAGCTGTTTTTT.

This clonotype was observed a few times. V is TRBV25-1 and J is TRBJ2-7; D might be TRBD1 (6 bases). Germline V gene sequence: CDR1 MGHDK, CDR2 SYGVNS. The CDR3 loop spans 12 amino acids. With 6 bases removed from V and 2 bases from J, the gap between germline ends came to 8 bases. The CDR3 coding sequence is TGTGCCAGCAGACAGGGAGCCTACGAGCAGTACTTC. Translating it yields CASRQGAYEQYF.

The chain has TRBV10-1 and TRBJ2-1; perhaps TRBD1 as D (5 bases). The CDR3 length is 16 residues. Germline lookup yields CDR1 WNHNN and CDR2 SYGVQD (reference sequence). The V end was cut by 1 base, the J end by 3 bases, with 13 bases between. CDR3 coding DNA: TGCGCCAGCAGTGAGTACGGTGGACACCGCTACAATGAGCAGTTCTTC. Translation: CASSEYGGHRYNEQFF.

The chain uses TRBV4-2 and TRBJ1-1; 9 positions agree with TRBD1. Looked up from germline, CDR1 is LGHNA and CDR2 is YNFKEQ. Trimming cost V 4 bases and J 0 bases; bases outside gene matches: 12. This CDR3 region has 18 residues. CDR3: CASSPRPGQGGVNTEAFF. DNA of the CDR3: TGTGCCAGCAGCCCACGTCCGGGACAGGGAGGGGTGAACACTGAAGCTTTCTTT.

This sequence joins TRBV28 and TRBJ2-3; 7 bases map to TRBD1. The V and J ends lost 3 bases and 2 bases, in that order; junction bases with no gene match: 5. Per germline, CDR1 MDHEN and CDR2 SYDVKM. The CDR3 length is 15 residues. Here the CDR3 reads CASSLTGWNTDTQYF. Here the CDR3 DNA reads TGTGCCAGCAGTTTGACAGGGTGGAACACAGATACGCAGTATTTT.

This clonotype was detected only a few times. The rearrangement links TRBV5-6 to TRBJ2-7, with 8 bases that match TRBD1. J was trimmed by 0 bases and V by 0 bases; bases with no gene match: 11. The CDR3 totals 18 residues. Germline CDR1 and CDR2: SGHDT and YYEEEE. CDR3 in DNA: TGTGCCAGCAGCTTGGTTCAGGGGGCTTCATCGAGCTCCTACGAGCAGTACTTC. Residues: CASSLVQGASSSSYEQYF.

The chain combines TRBV7-9 with TRBJ2-7; TRBD1 aligns across 9 bases. This CDR3 contains 15 residues. J lost 4 bases, V lost 4 bases, and 8 bases had no gene match. Germline V CDR1 and CDR2: SEHNR, FQNEAQ (reference sequence). The CDR3 nucleotides read TGTGCCAGCAGCTGGGACAGGGTCCCCTTTTACGAGCAGTACTTC. Protein: CASSWDRVPFYEQYF.

CDR3 in DNA: TGTGCCACCAGCACCGGACAGGGGAGCGGGGCCAACGTCCTGACTTTC. Its translation: CATSTGQGSGANVLTF. The chain has TRBV15 and TRBJ2-6; 9 bases match TRBD1. Trimming cost V 4 bases and J 4 bases; bases outside gene matches: 5. CDR3 size: 16 residues. The V gene's germline CDR1 is LNHNV and CDR2 YYDKDF (reference sequence).

V and J are TRBV7-2 and TRBJ1-5, with D perhaps TRBD1 (6 bases). CDR3 size: 16 residues. V was cut by 4 bases and J by 4 bases, with 17 bases left in between. Germline V gives CDR1 SGHTA, CDR2 FQGNSA. The CDR3 here is CASSSEGGGWNQPQHF. The CDR3 DNA reads as TGTGCCAGCAGCTCCGAGGGGGGCGGTTGGAATCAGCCCCAGCATTTT.

This clonotype was counted a few times. This chain joins TRBV2 and TRBJ1-1; 7 bases map to TRBD1. Germline-derived CDR1 and CDR2 are SNHLY and FYNNEI. The CDR3 covers 14 residues. J was trimmed by 5 bases and V by 9 bases; bases with no gene match: 12. CDR3 loop: CASGAGTEGTEAFF. CDR3 nucleotide sequence: TGTGCCAGTGGGGCCGGGACAGAGGGGACTGAAGCTTTCTTT.

The V call is TRBV14, the J call TRBJ2-1; a possible D gene is TRBD2 (6 bases). CDR1 is SGHDN and CDR2 is FVKESK in the germline V gene. The CDR3 sequence is 17 residues long. Trimming took 4 bases from V and 5 from J, leaving 21 bases between them. The CDR3 loop is CASSLQGSLAHHNEQFF. Here the CDR3 DNA reads TGTGCCAGCAGCCTCCAGGGCAGCCTAGCGCATCACAATGAGCAGTTCTTC. Looking up the rest from reference TRBV14 and TRBJ2-1 gives the full variable domain: EAGVTQFPSHSVIEKGQTVTLRCDPISGHDNLYWYRRVMGKEIKFLLHFVKESKQDESGMPNNRFLAERTGGTYSTLKVQPAELEDSGVYFCASSLQGSLAHHNEQFFGPGTRLTVL.

Only a few counts were recorded for this clonotype. This chain connects TRBV19 to TRBJ1-1; 8 bases map to TRBD1. Per the germline V gene, CDR1 is LNHDA and CDR2 is SQIVND (reference sequence). There are 14 residues in the CDR3. Losses at the gene ends were 5 bases for V and 3 bases for J; bases not matched to a gene: 5. CDR3 nucleotide sequence: TGTGCCAGTAGTGGGTGGGACAGGTACACTGAAGCTTTCTTT. Its translation: CASSGWDRYTEAFF.

This clonotype was recorded a few times. The rearrangement joins TRBV7-2 to TRBJ2-3, with a weak D call TRBD2 (6 bases). With 0 bases removed from V and 0 bases from J, the gap between germline ends came to 16 bases. Per the germline V gene, CDR1 is SGHTA and CDR2 is FQGNSA. The CDR3 loop spans 18 amino acids. The CDR3 DNA reads as TGTGCCAGCAGCTTAGCGAATAGCGGTTATTCTAGCACAGATACGCAGTATTTT. This gives the protein CASSLANSGYSSTDTQYF.

The rearrangement uses TRBV2 and TRBJ2-1, with D possibly matching TRBD1 (5 bases). In germline, CDR1 is SNHLY, CDR2 FYNNEI. V was trimmed by 7 bases and J by 8 bases, leaving 21 bases between them. The CDR3 totals 15 residues. Written as DNA, the CDR3 is TGTGCCAGCAAGTTGGCGTCAGGGCCTTTGGATGAGCAGTTCTTC. Its protein product is CASKLASGPLDEQFF.

In its sample, this clonotype was seen a few times. The chain combines TRBV19 with TRBJ1-1; 11 bases match TRBD1. V trimming: 3 bases; J trimming: 5 bases; junction bases outside the gene matches: 5. The CDR3 is made up of 15 amino acids. CDR1 is LNHDA, CDR2 SQIVND, per germline (reference sequence). CDR3 DNA: TGTGCCAGTAGTATTAGCCGGGACAGGGGGACTGAAGCTTTCTTT. This codes for CASSISRDRGTEAFF.

This clonotype was recorded a few times. This chain links TRBV7-6 with TRBJ2-3, with unresolved D. CDR3 length: 15 residues. Germline CDR1 and CDR2: SGHVS and FNYEAQ. The V gene lost 5 bases and the J gene lost 5 bases, with 17 bases spanning the gap. The CDR3 DNA is TGTGCCAGCAGCGAAACTCTCGGTTGGGGAGATACGCAGTATTTT. It codes for CASSETLGWGDTQYF.

This clonotype was seen a few times. The chain carries TRBV6-5 and TRBJ2-3; D may be TRBD1 or TRBD2 (5 bases each). The V gene lost 2 bases and the J gene lost 6 bases, with 12 bases spanning the gap. The CDR3 sequence is 14 residues long. Germline CDR1 reads MNHEY; CDR2 reads SVGAGI. The DNA of the CDR3 is TGTGCCAGCAGTTACGGGGGACCCTCGGATACGCAGTATTTT. Its protein is CASSYGGPSDTQYF.

This clonotype has more than one count but fewer than ten. The J gene is TRBJ2-7, the V gene TRBV12-3 or TRBV12-4, with unresolved D. The CDR3 loop spans 13 amino acids. Between the trimmed V and J ends, which lost 2 bases and 2 bases, there was a span of 7 bases. This CDR3 is CASSLPGTYEQYF. DNA of the CDR3: TGTGCCAGCAGTTTACCGGGCACCTACGAGCAGTACTTC.

This clonotype was seen more than once but under ten times. The J gene is TRBJ2-1, the V gene TRBV7-9; TRBD2 matches at 13 bases. The V gene end was trimmed by 3 bases and the J gene end by 6 bases; junction bases not matched to a gene: 2. Germline V gives CDR1 SEHNR, CDR2 FQNEAQ (reference sequence). The CDR3 has 15 residues. The CDR3: CASSFGLAGVNEQFF. CDR3 DNA sequence: TGTGCCAGCAGCTTTGGACTAGCGGGAGTCAATGAGCAGTTCTTC.

This clonotype was observed once. The rearrangement uses TRBV4-1 and TRBJ2-7, with a tentative D call TRBD1 (5 bases). Trimming removed 4 bases from V and 4 bases from J, with 11 bases in between. Germline CDR1 is MGHRA and CDR2 is YSYEKL. The CDR3 covers 13 residues. CDR3 in amino acids: CASSPGHHYEQYF. CDR3 nucleotide sequence: TGCGCCAGCAGCCCCGGACACCATTACGAGCAGTACTTC.